The rows below give T cell receptor beta chains drawn from one sample of a study of blood T cell repertoires in COVID-19. The repertoire was sequenced with immunoSEQ multiplex PCR; TCRdb's copy has only in-frame clones and lacks some. This table holds approximately 37,000 clones, more than 85% found once. The specimen was peripheral blood. These receptors originate from a man between 45 and 60 years old in a cohort sampled during active COVID-19. Each CDR3 is given with its conserved first and last residue. D genes are given only for firm matches. Part of the rows lack a size; the others show once, few, many or a class for expanded clones.

CDR3	DNA	V	J	size	D
CASSQDSEPTNSPLHF	TGTGCCAGCAGCCAGGACAGCGAACCAACCAATTCACCCCTCCACTTT	TRBV5-5	TRBJ1-6	-	-
CASNPSGGAYEQYF	TGTGCCAGCAATCCTAGCGGGGGGGCCTACGAGCAGTACTTC	TRBV6-6	TRBJ2-7	-	TRBD2
CASSVSGNSGYTF	TGTGCCAGCAGCGTCTCCGGGAATTCTGGCTACACCTTC	TRBV9	TRBJ1-2	-	-
CATSDFSLGNTGELFF	TGTGCCACCAGTGATTTTTCACTAGGGAACACCGGGGAGCTGTTTTTT	TRBV24-1	TRBJ2-2	-	-
CSVEDRTGRGRAAFF	TGCAGCGTTGAAGATCGGACGGGCAGGGGTCGGGCAGCTTTCTTT	TRBV29-1	TRBJ1-1	-	-
CASSEVDRGNSPLHF	TGTGCCAGCAGTGAGGTGGACAGGGGGAATTCACCCCTCCACTTT	TRBV6-4	TRBJ1-6	once	TRBD1
CSGATHEQFF	TGCAGTGGCGCAACTCATGAGCAGTTCTTC	TRBV20-1	TRBJ2-1	-	-
CASSWTGGRETQYF	TGTGCCAGCAGCTGGACGGGGGGGAGAGAGACCCAGTACTTC	TRBV7-3	TRBJ2-5	-	TRBD2
CASSQEDYGGGELFF	TGTGCCAGCAGCCAAGAGGACTACGGGGGCGGGGAGCTGTTTTTT	TRBV4-2	TRBJ2-2	-	-
CSVSPGGGNYGYTF	TGCAGCGTTTCTCCAGGGGGTGGGAACTATGGCTACACCTTC	TRBV29-1	TRBJ1-2	-	TRBD1
CASSFGRRNEQFF	TGTGCCAGCAGCTTTGGGCGCCGAAATGAGCAGTTCTTC	TRBV7-6	TRBJ2-1	-	-
CASSYWVGQHSYEQYF	TGTGCCAGCAGTTATTGGGTTGGACAGCACTCCTACGAGCAGTACTTC	TRBV6-9	TRBJ2-7	-	-
CASSPLAGSYNEQFF	TGTGCCAGCTCACCCTTGGCGGGGTCCTACAATGAGCAGTTCTTC	TRBV18	TRBJ2-1	-	-
CASGWGGTEAFF	TGTGCCAGCGGATGGGGAGGGACTGAAGCTTTCTTT	TRBV25-1	TRBJ1-1	-	-
CAWSSSRGGGHNEQFF	TGTGCCTGGAGCTCCTCACGGGGCGGGGGCCACAATGAGCAGTTCTTC	TRBV30	TRBJ2-1	-	-
CASSLYSGNTGELFF	TGTGCCAGCAGCTTATATAGCGGGAACACCGGGGAGCTGTTTTTT	TRBV7-3	TRBJ2-2	-	-
CASSLTQGPTEAFF	TGCGCCAGCAGCCTAACACAGGGCCCCACTGAAGCTTTCTTT	TRBV5-1	TRBJ1-1	-	-
CASSVGSSLGEQFF	TGTGCCAGCAGCGTAGGGTCTAGTCTTGGTGAGCAGTTCTTC	TRBV9	TRBJ2-1	-	-
CASTTIGEQFF	TGTGCCAGCACAACTATCGGTGAGCAGTTCTTC	TRBV12-3/TRBV12-4	TRBJ2-1	-	-
CASSQVAGVSDTQYF	TGCGCCAGCAGCCAAGTAGCGGGAGTTTCGGATACGCAGTATTTT	TRBV4-1	TRBJ2-3	-	TRBD2
CAWRGGTGAEEGQFF	TGTGCCTGGAGGGGGGGGACAGGGGCCGAAGAGGGGCAGTTCTTC	TRBV30	TRBJ2-1	few	TRBD1
CASSLFGPGVSTDTQYF	TGTGCCAGCAGTTTATTTGGCCCCGGGGTCAGCACAGATACGCAGTATTTT	TRBV27	TRBJ2-3	-	-
CSVEDPERDSYNEQFF	TGCAGCGTTGAAGATCCTGAGCGGGATTCGTACAATGAGCAGTTCTTC	TRBV29-1	TRBJ2-1	-	TRBD2
CASSQLAGEYNEQFF	TGCGCCAGCAGCCAGTTAGCGGGGGAGTACAATGAGCAGTTCTTC	TRBV4-3	TRBJ2-1	-	TRBD2
CATQLGRNEQFF	TGTGCCACCCAACTTGGGAGGAATGAGCAGTTCTTC	TRBV6-5	TRBJ2-1	-	-
CASSWGRGGASYNEQFF	TGTGCCAGCAGCTGGGGGCGCGGGGGGGCGTCCTACAATGAGCAGTTCTTC	TRBV11-2	TRBJ2-1	-	TRBD2
CASSLGQGELFF	TGTGCCAGCAGTTTAGGGCAAGGGGAGCTGTTTTTT	TRBV27	TRBJ2-2	-	-